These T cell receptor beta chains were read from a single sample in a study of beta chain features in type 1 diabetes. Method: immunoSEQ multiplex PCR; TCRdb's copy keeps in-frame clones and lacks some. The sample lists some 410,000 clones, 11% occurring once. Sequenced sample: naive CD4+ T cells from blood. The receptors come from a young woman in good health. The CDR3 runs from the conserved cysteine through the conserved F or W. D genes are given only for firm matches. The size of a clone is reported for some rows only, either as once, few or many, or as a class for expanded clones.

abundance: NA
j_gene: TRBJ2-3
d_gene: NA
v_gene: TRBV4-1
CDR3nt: TGCGCCAGCAGCCTGGTTGAAGATACGCAGTATTTT
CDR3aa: CASSLVEDTQYF

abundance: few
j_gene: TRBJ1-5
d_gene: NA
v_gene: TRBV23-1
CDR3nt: TGCGCCAGCAGTCGCGGGGTCAATCAGCCCCAGCATTTT
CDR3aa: CASSRGVNQPQHF

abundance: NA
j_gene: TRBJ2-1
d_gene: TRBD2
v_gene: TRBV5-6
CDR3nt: TGTGCCAGCAGCTTGTGGGAATGGACTAGCGGGAATGAGCAGTTCTTC
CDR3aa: CASSLWEWTSGNEQFF

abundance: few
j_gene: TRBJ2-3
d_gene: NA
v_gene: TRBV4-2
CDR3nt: TGTGCCAGCAGCCAAGTAGGGTTAGTTCGGACAGATACGCAGTATTTT
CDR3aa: CASSQVGLVRTDTQYF

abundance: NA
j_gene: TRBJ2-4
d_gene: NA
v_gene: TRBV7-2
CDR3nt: TGTGCCAGCAGCCGGGAGCTCCTAGCCAAAAACATTCAGTACTTC
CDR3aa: CASSRELLAKNIQYF

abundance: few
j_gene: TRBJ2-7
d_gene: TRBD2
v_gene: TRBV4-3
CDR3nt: TGCGCCAGCAGCCAAGATGTGGGACTAGCGGGAATCTACGAGCAGTACTTC
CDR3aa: CASSQDVGLAGIYEQYF

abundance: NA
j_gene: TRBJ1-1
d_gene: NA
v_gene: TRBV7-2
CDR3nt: TGTGCCAGCAGCTTATACGAGCAGGGAGTGGCTTTCTTT
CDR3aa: CASSLYEQGVAFF

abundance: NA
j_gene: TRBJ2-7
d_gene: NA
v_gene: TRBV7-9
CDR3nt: TGTGCCAGCAGCTCCCCCAGTGGCGAGCAGTACTTC
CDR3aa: CASSSPSGEQYF

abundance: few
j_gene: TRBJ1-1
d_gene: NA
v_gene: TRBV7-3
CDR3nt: TGTGCCAGCAGCTTCAGGGGGAACACTGAAGCTTTCTTT
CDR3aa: CASSFRGNTEAFF

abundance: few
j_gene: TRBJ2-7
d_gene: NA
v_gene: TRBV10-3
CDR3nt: TGTGCCATCAAAGCCGACTCAACCTACGAGCAGTACTTC
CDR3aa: CAIKADSTYEQYF

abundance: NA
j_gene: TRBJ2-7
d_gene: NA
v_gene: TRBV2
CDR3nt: TGTGCCAGCACAACTTCATCCTACGAGCAGTACTTC
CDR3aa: CASTTSSYEQYF

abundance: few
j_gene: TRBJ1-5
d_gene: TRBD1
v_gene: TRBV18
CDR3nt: TGTGCCAGCTCGCTGGGACAGGGCAATCAGCCCCAGCATTTT
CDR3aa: CASSLGQGNQPQHF

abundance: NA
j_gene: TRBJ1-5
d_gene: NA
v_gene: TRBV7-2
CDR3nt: TGTGCCAGCAGCTTAGTCGGCGGAGTCAATCAGCCCCAGCATTTT
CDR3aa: CASSLVGGVNQPQHF

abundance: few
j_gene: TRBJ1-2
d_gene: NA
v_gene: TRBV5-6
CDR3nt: TGTGCCAGCAGCTCTCGAAGGTATGGCTACACCTTC
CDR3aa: CASSSRRYGYTF

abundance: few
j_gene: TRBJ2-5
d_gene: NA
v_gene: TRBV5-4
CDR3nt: TGTGCCAGCAGCTTGGTGAGGGGAGGAGAGACCCAGTACTTC
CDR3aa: CASSLVRGGETQYF

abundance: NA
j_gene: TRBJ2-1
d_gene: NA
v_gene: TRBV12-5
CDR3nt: TGTGCTAGTGGTTTGGGGCAGAGCTCCTACAATGAGCAGTTCTTC
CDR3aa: CASGLGQSSYNEQFF

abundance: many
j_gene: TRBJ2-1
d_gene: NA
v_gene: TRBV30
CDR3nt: TGTGCCTGGACCTCCGACCTAACAGGAGTCTCCTACAATGAGCAGTTCTTC
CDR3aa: CAWTSDLTGVSYNEQFF

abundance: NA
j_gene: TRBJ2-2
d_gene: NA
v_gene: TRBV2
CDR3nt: TGTGCCAGCAGCGTTAGGGGGTCCGGGGAGCTGTTTTTT
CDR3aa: CASSVRGSGELFF

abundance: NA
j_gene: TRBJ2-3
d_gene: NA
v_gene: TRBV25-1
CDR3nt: TGTGCCAGCATCCCCGGGGGGCCCACAGATACGCAGTATTTT
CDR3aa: CASIPGGPTDTQYF

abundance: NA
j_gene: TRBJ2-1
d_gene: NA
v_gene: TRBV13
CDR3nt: TGTGCCAGCAGCTTAGGCCAAGGGGTGTCAGACTCCTACAATGAGCAGTTCTTC
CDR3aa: CASSLGQGVSDSYNEQFF

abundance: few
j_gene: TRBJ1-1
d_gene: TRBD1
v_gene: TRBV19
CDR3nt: TGTGCCAGTAGTACCGGACAGGGGTACACTGAAGCTTTCTTT
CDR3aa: CASSTGQGYTEAFF

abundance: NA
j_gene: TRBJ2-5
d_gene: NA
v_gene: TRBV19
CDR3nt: TGTGCCAGTAGTAGCGCAGGGAGCTTAAGGACCCAGTACTTC
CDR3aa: CASSSAGSLRTQYF

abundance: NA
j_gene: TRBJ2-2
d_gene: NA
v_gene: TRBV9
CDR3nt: TGTGCCAGCAGCGTATCCACAGGGTCCGGGGAGCTGTTTTTT
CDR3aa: CASSVSTGSGELFF

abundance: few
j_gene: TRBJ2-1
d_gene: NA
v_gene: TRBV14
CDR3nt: TGTGCCAGCAGCCTCAACTCCTACAATGAGCAGTTCTTC
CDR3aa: CASSLNSYNEQFF

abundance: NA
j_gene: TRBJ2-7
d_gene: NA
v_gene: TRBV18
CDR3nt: TGTGCCAGCTCCCAGGACGGAATCTACGAGCAGTACTTC
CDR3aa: CASSQDGIYEQYF

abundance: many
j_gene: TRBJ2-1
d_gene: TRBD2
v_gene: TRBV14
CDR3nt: TGTGCCAGCAGCAAGGGACTAGCGGGAGTGGGTGAGCAGTTCTTC
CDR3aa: CASSKGLAGVGEQFF

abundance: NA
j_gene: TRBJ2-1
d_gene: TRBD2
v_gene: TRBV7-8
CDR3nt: TGTGCCAGCAGCTCCCATAAGCGGGAGAGGAATGAGCAGTTCTTC
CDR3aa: CASSSHKRERNEQFF

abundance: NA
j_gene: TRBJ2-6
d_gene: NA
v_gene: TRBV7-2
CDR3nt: TGTGCCAGCAGCTTAGTCAGCTCTGGGGCCAACGTCCTGACTTTC
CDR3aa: CASSLVSSGANVLTF

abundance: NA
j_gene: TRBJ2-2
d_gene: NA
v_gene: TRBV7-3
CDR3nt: TGTGCCAGCAGCCCTAAAGAGGGGAGAGGGACCGGGGAGCTGTTTTTT
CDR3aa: CASSPKEGRGTGELFF

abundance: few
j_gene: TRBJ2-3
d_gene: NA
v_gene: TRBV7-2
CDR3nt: TGTGCCAGCAAGTTAATGGGCCTTGCGGGAGATACGCAGTATTTT
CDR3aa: CASKLMGLAGDTQYF

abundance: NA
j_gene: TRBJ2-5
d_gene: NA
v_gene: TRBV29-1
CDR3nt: TGCAGCGTTGTGGGGGTTCAAGAGACCCAGTACTTC
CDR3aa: CSVVGVQETQYF

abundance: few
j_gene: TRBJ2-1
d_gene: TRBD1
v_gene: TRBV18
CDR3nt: TGTGCCAGCTCGAACAGGGGGTCCTACAATGAGCAGTTCTTC
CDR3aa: CASSNRGSYNEQFF

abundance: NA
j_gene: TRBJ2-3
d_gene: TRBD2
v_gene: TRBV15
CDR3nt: TGTGCCACCAGCAGAAGTTGGACTAGCGGGGGCCTCAGCACAGATACGCAGTATTTT
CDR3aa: CATSRSWTSGGLSTDTQYF

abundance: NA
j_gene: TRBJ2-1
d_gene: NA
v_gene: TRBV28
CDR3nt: TGTGCCAGCAGTTTCTACGGGAATGAGCAGTTCTTC
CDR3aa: CASSFYGNEQFF

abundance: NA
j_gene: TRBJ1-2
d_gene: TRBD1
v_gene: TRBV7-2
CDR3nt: TGTGCCAGCAGCGCTTTCGGACAGGGGGCAGGTACTGGCTACACCTTC
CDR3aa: CASSAFGQGAGTGYTF

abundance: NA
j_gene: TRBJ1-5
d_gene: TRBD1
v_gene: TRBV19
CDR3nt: TGTGCCAGTACCAATAGGGAGAGTCGGGACAGTCGGGTTCTGCCCCAGCATTTT
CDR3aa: CASTNRESRDSRVLPQHF

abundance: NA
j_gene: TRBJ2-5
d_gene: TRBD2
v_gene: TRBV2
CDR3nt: TGTGCCAGCAGCGCCAGCGGGGTGGAGACCCAGTACTTC
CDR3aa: CASSASGVETQYF

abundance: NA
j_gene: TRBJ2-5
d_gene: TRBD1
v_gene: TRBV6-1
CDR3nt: TGTGCCAGCAGTGATTGGGACAGAAAAGAGACCCAGTACTTC
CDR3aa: CASSDWDRKETQYF

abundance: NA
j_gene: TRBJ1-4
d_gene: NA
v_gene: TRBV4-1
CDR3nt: TGCGCCAGCAGATTAGGAAGAGGTGAAAAACTGTTTTTT
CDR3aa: CASRLGRGEKLFF

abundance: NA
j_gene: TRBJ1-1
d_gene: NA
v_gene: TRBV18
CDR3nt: TGTGCCAGCTCACCGGCAGTCCCTGAAGCTTTCTTT
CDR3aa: CASSPAVPEAFF

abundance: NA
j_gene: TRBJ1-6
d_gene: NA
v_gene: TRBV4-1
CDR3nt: TGCGCCAGCAGCCAGGCGGGTAAGGGGAAAGATTCACCCCTCCACTTT
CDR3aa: CASSQAGKGKDSPLHF

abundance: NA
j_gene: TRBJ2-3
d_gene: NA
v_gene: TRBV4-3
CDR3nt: TGCGCCAGCAGCCAGGAAACCGGGACCTCGGGCACAGATACGCAGTATTTT
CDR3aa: CASSQETGTSGTDTQYF